A single sample is the source of the 7 T cell receptor beta chains below, sequenced in a study of T cells in Graves' hyperthyroidism and ophthalmopathy. There were TCR beta CDR3 regions amplified from RNA transcripts. HTBI primers were the set used in a first-round RT-PCR of the TCR CDR3. TCRdb passed the multiplex PCR reads through MiXCR, listing each CDR3 protein once. The sample shows some 500,000 distinct CDR3 sequences, approximately 14% of them seen only once. Sequencing used blood. These TCRs come from a woman between 18 and 30 years old with Graves' hyperthyroidism.

The CDR3 region has the DNA TGTGCCAGCAGCCCCAGGCTAGGAGAAGGCTACGAGCAGTACTTC. Translating it yields CASSPRLGEGYEQYF. The chain couples TRBV11-3 to TRBJ2-7; D gene unclear. The V gene lost 5 bases and the J gene lost 3 bases, with 17 bases spanning the gap. Per germline, CDR1 SGHNT and CDR2 YENEEA. CDR3 length equals 15 residues.

This clonotype was counted a few times. J is TRBJ1-1 and V is TRBV7-9, with a weak D call TRBD1 (5 bases). Germline assignment: CDR1 SEHNR and CDR2 FQNEAQ (reference sequence). V was trimmed by 3 bases and J by 4 bases, leaving 12 bases between them. The CDR3 sequence is 14 residues long. This CDR3 is CASSFNPGPTEAFF. DNA of the CDR3: TGTGCCAGCAGCTTCAATCCGGGGCCCACTGAAGCTTTCTTT.

This clonotype showed up many times. The chain carries TRBV18 and TRBJ2-1, with D perhaps matching TRBD1 (5 bases). The CDR3 has 14 residues. The germline V gene has CDR1 KGHSH and CDR2 LQKENI. V shed 1 base and J shed 10 bases, with 14 bases lying between them. The CDR3 region is CASSPLTSWGEQFF. In nucleotides, the CDR3 is TGTGCCAGCTCACCACTGACGTCATGGGGCGAGCAGTTCTTC.

This clonotype occurred many times. V gene TRBV12-3 or TRBV12-4 combines with J gene TRBJ1-5, with TRBD1 as a possible D gene (6 bases). V was pared by 2 bases and J by 3 bases, with 14 bases between. The length of the CDR3 is 16 residues. CDR3 DNA sequence: TGTGCCAGCAGTTTAACAGGTTCAGGGGTCAATCAGCCCCAGCATTTT. Its protein product is CASSLTGSGVNQPQHF.

This clonotype was seen at least ten times. The genes are TRBV5-1 and TRBJ1-2, with D unclear. Per germline, CDR1 SGHRS and CDR2 YFSETQ. The CDR3 is 14 amino acids. V was pared by 0 bases and J by 4 bases, with 10 bases between. CDR3: CASSLDRDFYGYTF. In DNA form, the CDR3 reads TGCGCCAGCAGCTTGGACCGAGACTTCTATGGCTACACCTTC.

This sequence joins TRBV19 and TRBJ2-1; maybe TRBD2 (6 bases). Trimming stripped 3 bases from V and 0 bases from J, with 9 bases between. CDR1 is LNHDA, CDR2 SQIVND, per germline (reference sequence). CDR3 length: 15 amino acids. The DNA of the CDR3 is TGTGCCAGTAGTATCGGCGGGATCTCCTACAATGAGCAGTTCTTC. It specifies CASSIGGISYNEQFF.

V is TRBV24-1 and J is TRBJ2-1, with D perhaps matching TRBD1 (6 bases). This CDR3 has 16 residues. Germline loops: CDR1 KGHDR, CDR2 SFDVKD. With 6 bases removed from V and 5 bases from J, the gap between germline ends came to 19 bases. The CDR3, as DNA: TGTGCCACCAGTCCCTCACAGGGCCCAAGGAACAATGAGCAGTTCTTC. As protein: CATSPSQGPRNNEQFF.